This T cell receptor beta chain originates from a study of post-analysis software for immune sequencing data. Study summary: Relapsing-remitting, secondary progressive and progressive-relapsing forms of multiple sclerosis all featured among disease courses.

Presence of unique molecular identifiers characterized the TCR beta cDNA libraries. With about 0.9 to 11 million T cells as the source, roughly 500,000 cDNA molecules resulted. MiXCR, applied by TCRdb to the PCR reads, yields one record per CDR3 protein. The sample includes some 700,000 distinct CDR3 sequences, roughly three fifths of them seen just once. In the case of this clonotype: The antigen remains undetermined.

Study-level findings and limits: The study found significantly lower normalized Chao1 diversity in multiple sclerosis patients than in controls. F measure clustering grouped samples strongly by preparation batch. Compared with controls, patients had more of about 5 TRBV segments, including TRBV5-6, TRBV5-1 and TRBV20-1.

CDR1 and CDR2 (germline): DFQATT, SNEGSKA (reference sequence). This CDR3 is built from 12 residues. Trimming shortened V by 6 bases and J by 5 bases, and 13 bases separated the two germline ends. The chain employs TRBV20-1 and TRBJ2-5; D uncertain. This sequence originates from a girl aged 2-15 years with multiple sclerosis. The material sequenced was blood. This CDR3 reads CSAKEFTETQYF. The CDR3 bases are TGCAGTGCCAAAGAGTTCACGGAGACCCAGTACTTC.